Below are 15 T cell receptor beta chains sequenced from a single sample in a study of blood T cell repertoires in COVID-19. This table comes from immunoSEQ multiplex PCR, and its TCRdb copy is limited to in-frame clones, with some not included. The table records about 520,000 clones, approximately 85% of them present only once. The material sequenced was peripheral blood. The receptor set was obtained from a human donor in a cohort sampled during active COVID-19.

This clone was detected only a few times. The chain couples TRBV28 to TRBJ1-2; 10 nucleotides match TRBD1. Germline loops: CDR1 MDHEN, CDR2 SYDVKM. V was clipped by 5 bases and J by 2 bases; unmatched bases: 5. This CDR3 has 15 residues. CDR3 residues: CASSPPDRGNYGYTF. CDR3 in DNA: TGTGCCAGCAGTCCCCCGGACAGGGGGAACTATGGCTACACCTTC.

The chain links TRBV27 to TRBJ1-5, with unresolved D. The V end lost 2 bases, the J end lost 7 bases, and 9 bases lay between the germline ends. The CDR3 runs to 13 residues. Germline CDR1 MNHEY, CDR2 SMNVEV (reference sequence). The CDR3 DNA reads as TGTGCCAGCAGTTTAGACAATATGCAGCCCCAGCATTTT. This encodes CASSLDNMQPQHF.

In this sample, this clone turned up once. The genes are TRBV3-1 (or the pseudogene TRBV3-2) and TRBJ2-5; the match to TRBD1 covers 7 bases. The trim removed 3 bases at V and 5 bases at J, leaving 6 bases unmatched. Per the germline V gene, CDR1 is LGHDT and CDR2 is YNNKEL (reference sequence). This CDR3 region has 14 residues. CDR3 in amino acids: CASSHRDRAETQYF. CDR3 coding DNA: TGTGCCAGCAGCCATAGAGACAGGGCGGAGACCCAGTACTTC.

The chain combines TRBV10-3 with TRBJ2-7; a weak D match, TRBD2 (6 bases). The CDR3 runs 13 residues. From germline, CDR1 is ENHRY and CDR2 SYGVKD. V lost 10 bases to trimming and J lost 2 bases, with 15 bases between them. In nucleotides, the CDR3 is TGTGCCACGGATGGCGGGACCGCCTACGAGCAGTACTTC. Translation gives CATDGGTAYEQYF.

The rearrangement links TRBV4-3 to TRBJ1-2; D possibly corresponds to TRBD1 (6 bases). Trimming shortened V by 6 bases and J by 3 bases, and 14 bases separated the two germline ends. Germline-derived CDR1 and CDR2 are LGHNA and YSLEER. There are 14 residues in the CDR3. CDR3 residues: CASRLRGYDYGYTF. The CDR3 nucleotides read TGCGCCAGCAGGCTCAGGGGTTATGACTATGGCTACACCTTC.

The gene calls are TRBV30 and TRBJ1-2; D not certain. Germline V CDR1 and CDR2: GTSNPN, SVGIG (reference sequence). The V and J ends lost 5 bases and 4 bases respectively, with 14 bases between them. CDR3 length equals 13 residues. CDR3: CAWDGEGFYGYTF. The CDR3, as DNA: TGTGCCTGGGATGGGGAGGGTTTCTATGGCTACACCTTC.

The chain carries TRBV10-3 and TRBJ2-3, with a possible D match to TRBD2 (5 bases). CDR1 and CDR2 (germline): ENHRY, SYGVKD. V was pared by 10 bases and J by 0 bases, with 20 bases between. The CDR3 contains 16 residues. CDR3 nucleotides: TGTGCCACCACACTGCGGGTCCTGGAGAGCACAGATACGCAGTATTTT. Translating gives CATTLRVLESTDTQYF.

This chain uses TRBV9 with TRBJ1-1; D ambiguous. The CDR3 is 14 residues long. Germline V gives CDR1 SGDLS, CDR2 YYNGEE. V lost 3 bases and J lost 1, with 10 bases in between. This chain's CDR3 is CASSAREGNTEAFF. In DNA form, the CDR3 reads TGTGCCAGCAGCGCTAGGGAGGGGAACACTGAAGCTTTCTTT.

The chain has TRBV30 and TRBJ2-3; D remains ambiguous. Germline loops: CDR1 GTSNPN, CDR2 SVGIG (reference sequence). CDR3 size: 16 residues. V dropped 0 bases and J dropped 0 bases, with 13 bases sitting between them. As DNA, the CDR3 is TGTGCCTGGAGTGTACGTAATAGCCCTAGCACAGATACGCAGTATTTT. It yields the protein CAWSVRNSPSTDTQYF. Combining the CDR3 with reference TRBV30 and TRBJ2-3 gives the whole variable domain SQTIHQWPATLVQPVGSPLSLECTVEGTSNPNLYWYRQAAGRGLQLLFYSVGIGQISSEVPQNLSASRPQDRQFILSSKKLLLSDSGFYLCAWSVRNSPSTDTQYFGPGTRLTVL.

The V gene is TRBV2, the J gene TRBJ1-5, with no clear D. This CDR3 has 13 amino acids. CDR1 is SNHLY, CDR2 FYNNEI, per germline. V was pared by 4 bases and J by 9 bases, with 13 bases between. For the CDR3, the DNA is TGTGCCAGCAGTGCGTACCGGACTGGGCCCCAGCATTTT. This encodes CASSAYRTGPQHF.

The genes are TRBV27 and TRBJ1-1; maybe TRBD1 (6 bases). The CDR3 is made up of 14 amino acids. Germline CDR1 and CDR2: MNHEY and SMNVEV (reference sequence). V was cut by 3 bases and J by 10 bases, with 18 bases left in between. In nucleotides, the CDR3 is TGTGCCAGCAGTTTCTCGCTTTCAGGGGACGCAGCTTTCTTT. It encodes CASSFSLSGDAAFF.

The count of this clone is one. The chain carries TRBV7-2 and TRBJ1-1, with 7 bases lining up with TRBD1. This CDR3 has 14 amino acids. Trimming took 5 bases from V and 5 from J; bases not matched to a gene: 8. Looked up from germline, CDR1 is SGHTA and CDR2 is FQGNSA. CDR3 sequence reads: CASSAPGGRTEAFF. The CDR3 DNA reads TGTGCCAGCAGCGCTCCAGGGGGGAGAACTGAAGCTTTCTTT. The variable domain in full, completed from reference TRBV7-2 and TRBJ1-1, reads GAGVSQSPSNKVTEKGKDVELRCDPISGHTALYWYRQSLGQGLEFLIYFQGNSAPDKSGLPSDRFSAERTGGSVSTLTIQRTQQEDSAVYLCASSAPGGRTEAFFGQGTRLTVV.

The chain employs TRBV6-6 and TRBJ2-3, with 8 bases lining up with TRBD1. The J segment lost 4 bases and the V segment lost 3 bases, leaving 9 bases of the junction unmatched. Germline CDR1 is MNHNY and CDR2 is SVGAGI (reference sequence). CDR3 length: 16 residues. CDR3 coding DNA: TGTGCCAGCAGTTATGGGGCAGGGGGCGACGCAGATACGCAGTATTTT. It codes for CASSYGAGGDADTQYF.

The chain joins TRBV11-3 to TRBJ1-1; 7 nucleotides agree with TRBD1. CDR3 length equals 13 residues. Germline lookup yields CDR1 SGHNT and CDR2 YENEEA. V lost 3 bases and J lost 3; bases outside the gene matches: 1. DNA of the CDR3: TGTGCCAGCAGCTTTGACAGGGACACTGAAGCTTTCTTT. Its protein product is CASSFDRDTEAFF.

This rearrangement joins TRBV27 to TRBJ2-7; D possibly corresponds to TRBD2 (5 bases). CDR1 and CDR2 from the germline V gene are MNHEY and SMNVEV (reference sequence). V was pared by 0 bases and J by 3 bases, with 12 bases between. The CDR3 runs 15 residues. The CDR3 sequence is CASSLSGTGYYEQYF. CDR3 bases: TGTGCCAGCAGTTTATCCGGTACGGGATACTACGAGCAGTACTTC.